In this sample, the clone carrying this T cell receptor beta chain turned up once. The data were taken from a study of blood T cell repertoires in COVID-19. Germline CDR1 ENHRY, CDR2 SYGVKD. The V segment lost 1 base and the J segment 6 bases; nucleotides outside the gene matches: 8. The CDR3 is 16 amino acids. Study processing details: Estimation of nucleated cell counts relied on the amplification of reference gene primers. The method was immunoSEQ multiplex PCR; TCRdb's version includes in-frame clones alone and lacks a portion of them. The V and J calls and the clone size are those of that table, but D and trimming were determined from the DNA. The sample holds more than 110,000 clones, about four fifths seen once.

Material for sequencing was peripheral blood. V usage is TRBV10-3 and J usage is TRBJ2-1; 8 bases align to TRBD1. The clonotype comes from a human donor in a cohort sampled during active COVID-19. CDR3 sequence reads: CAISEYPQGASNEQFF. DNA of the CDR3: TGTGCCATCAGTGAGTATCCGCAGGGGGCCTCCAATGAGCAGTTCTTC.